These T cell receptor beta chains were read from a single sample in a study of vaccination and CD4 T cells after COVID-19. From the PCR reads, TCRdb called clonotypes with MiXCR, one entry per CDR3 protein. The sample records more than 15,000 distinct CDR3 sequences, roughly 56% being singletons. These receptors lack a known antigen. The specimen comprised CD4+ T cells from blood, cultured in vitro, sampled after SARS-CoV-2 vaccination. Receptors were obtained from a human donor who had recovered from COVID-19. The CDR3 runs from the conserved cysteine through the conserved F or W.

TRBV6-2/TRBV6-3	TRBJ1-1	CASNSGGKAEAFF
TRBV5-6	TRBJ1-5	CASSFFLSNQPQHF
TRBV29-1	TRBJ1-1	CSVETGTHIPAFF
TRBV15	TRBJ2-1	CATSRDSPNYNEQFF
TRBV6-4	TRBJ1-1	CASRTGEDTEAFF
TRBV19	TRBJ1-2	CASSIRGGAYGYTF
TRBV6-1	TRBJ1-5	CASSPLDRGNQPQHF
TRBV6-2/TRBV6-3	TRBJ2-7	CASVQRTGGDEQYF
TRBV20-1	TRBJ2-3	CSVSDIGTDTQYF
TRBV2	TRBJ1-5	CASSADRGRNQPQHF
TRBV6-1	TRBJ1-6	CASSPGRDSYNSPLHF
TRBV15	TRBJ1-2	CATSRDVGYYGYTF
TRBV19	TRBJ1-2	CASSWGLYGYTF
TRBV5-1	TRBJ2-5	CASSFVGGAQETQYF
TRBV19	TRBJ2-5	CASSIGQGAGETQYF
TRBV11-3	TRBJ2-3	CASSLAGRTDTQYF
TRBV20-1	TRBJ1-2	CSARGAHTGSYGYTF
TRBV28	TRBJ1-6	CASRSGNFLIGSPLHF
TRBV27	TRBJ1-5	CASSFRGNVGNQPQHF
TRBV11-1	TRBJ1-1	CASSQNGEGPAFF
TRBV7-8	TRBJ2-3	CASSLGPGGVTDTQYF
TRBV7-2	TRBJ1-2	CASSFNRGNYGYTF
TRBV7-9	TRBJ2-3	CASSHSEGFGTDTQYF
TRBV2	TRBJ1-1	CASSDTGRNTEAFF
TRBV6-5	TRBJ2-7	CASSYTFSGSGFREQYF
TRBV7-2	TRBJ2-3	CASSFRRRGSGGDSLDTQYF
TRBV27	TRBJ2-7	CASSLSLTNSEQYF
TRBV28	TRBJ1-2	CASSFPGWYGYTF
TRBV19	TRBJ1-1	CASSRQADTEAFF
TRBV11-3	TRBJ2-5	CASTKGASQETQYF
TRBV7-2	TRBJ2-7	CASSFQGGYEQYF
TRBV19	TRBJ1-3	CASTSDSNTIYF
TRBV30	TRBJ1-2	CAWSGTGSHGYTF
TRBV11-1	TRBJ2-1	CASSLPNEQFF
TRBV11-3	TRBJ1-2	CASSQDPAGRYGYTF
TRBV6-1	TRBJ2-1	CASRDSSYNEQFF
TRBV5-1	TRBJ1-1	CASSSGTGTMNTEAFF
TRBV6-1	TRBJ2-1	CASRRGGNKDEQFF
TRBV7-8	TRBJ2-7	CASSSRFGGDSYEQYF
TRBV7-2	TRBJ1-5	CASSLSAGRDQPQHF
TRBV11-2	TRBJ2-1	CASTYTRSGSGRNEQFF
TRBV20-1	TRBJ2-7	CSIVLGAYEQYF
TRBV7-9	TRBJ1-1	CASSSLIGDTEAFF
TRBV28	TRBJ1-1	CASTGPGPSQAFF
TRBV20-1	TRBJ2-1	CSARDGKRTYNEQFF
TRBV7-2	TRBJ2-1	CASSLQGRDNEQFF
TRBV5-1	TRBJ2-2	CASSQDANTGELFF
TRBV5-4	TRBJ2-1	CASGLANYNEQFF
TRBV7-6	TRBJ1-2	CASSLVLFRTGLPSYGYTF
TRBV27	TRBJ2-7	CASSLSGTTPRNAGEQYF
TRBV19	TRBJ1-3	CASKAAPGNTIYF
TRBV5-1	TRBJ1-2	CASSLEVNYGYTF
TRBV6-4	TRBJ2-5	CASSRTSGGQETQYF
TRBV6-1	TRBJ2-4	CASSAGVAKNIQYF
TRBV30	TRBJ1-1	CAWSVWGRGGNTEAFF
TRBV7-2	TRBJ2-7	CASSPRPTLASSTYEQYF